The 11 T cell receptor beta chains presented below share a single source sample, sequenced in a study of human T cells and chemical hapten exposure. TCRdb itself ran the RACE reads through MiXCR, one entry per CDR3 protein. In the table there are over 85,000 distinct CDR3 sequences, about an eighth of which are singletons. Time point given: patch test 1, 2 weeks after DPC sensitization. The treatment was: therapeutic diphenylcyclopropenone sensitization with weekly scalp DPC. The sequencing here drew on whole blood, taken in connection with sensitization to the hapten diphenylcyclopropenone (DPC). These receptors were obtained from a woman in her thirties or forties with alopecia areata. Some clones in this sample may be carry-over from other donors' samples.

The V and J genes are TRBV28 and TRBJ1-2; a possible D gene is TRBD1 (5 bases). Trimming shortened V by 6 bases and J by 0 bases, and 8 bases separated the two germline ends. CDR1 is MDHEN, CDR2 SYDVKM, per germline. This CDR3 comprises 13 residues. CDR3 coding DNA: TGTGCCAGCAGGCGGGACGCTAACTATGGCTACACCTTC. As protein: CASRRDANYGYTF.

V and J are TRBV5-6 and TRBJ1-4, with D perhaps matching TRBD1 (5 bases). The CDR3 totals 15 residues. Germline V gives CDR1 SGHDT, CDR2 YYEEEE. V shed 4 bases and J shed 4 bases, with 14 bases lying between them. The CDR3 protein is CASSLTGTDNEKLFF. As DNA, the CDR3 is TGTGCCAGCAGCCTCACCGGGACGGATAATGAAAAACTGTTTTTT.

This clonotype was seen only a few times. V is TRBV28 and J is TRBJ1-4; D is unresolved. Per the germline V gene, CDR1 is MDHEN and CDR2 is SYDVKM. The CDR3 contains 13 residues. Trimming removed 7 bases at V and 5 bases at J, with 11 bases between. This CDR3 reads CASMGGPNEKLFF. The CDR3 DNA is TGTGCCAGCATGGGAGGGCCAAATGAAAAACTGTTTTTT. The full variable domain, completed using reference TRBV28 and TRBJ1-4, is DVKVTQSSRYLVKRTGEKVFLECVQDMDHENMFWYRQDPGLGLRLIYFSYDVKMKEKGDIPEGYSVSREKKERFSLILESASTNQTSMYLCASMGGPNEKLFFGSGTQLSVL.

The chain recombines TRBV19 with TRBJ2-5; D is unresolved. CDR1 and CDR2 (germline): LNHDA, SQIVND (reference sequence). This CDR3 is 13 amino acids long. The V and J ends lost 3 bases and 3 bases respectively, with 8 bases between them. CDR3 protein: CASSIGRKETQYF. The CDR3 bases are TGTGCCAGTAGTATTGGGCGGAAAGAGACCCAGTACTTC. Complete variable domain (other parts from reference TRBV19 and TRBJ2-5): DGGITQSPKYLFRKEGQNVTLSCEQNLNHDAMYWYRQDPGQGLRLIYYSQIVNDFQKGDIAEGYSVSREKKESFPLTVTSAQKNPTAFYLCASSIGRKETQYFGPGTRLLVL.

This clonotype turned up a few times. The rearrangement links TRBV6-2 or TRBV6-3 to TRBJ2-1; D unresolved. CDR1 and CDR2 (germline): MNHEY, SVGEGT. V was cut by 0 bases and J by 7 bases, with 7 bases left in between. CDR3 length: 13 residues. Here the CDR3 reads CASSYSPANEQFF. Here the CDR3 DNA reads TGTGCCAGCAGTTACTCCCCGGCAAATGAGCAGTTCTTC.

This clonotype has only a few counts. The chain employs TRBV2 and TRBJ2-1; TRBD2 matches 9 bases. Germline lookup yields CDR1 SNHLY and CDR2 FYNNEI. Trimming cost V 6 bases and J 9 bases; bases outside gene matches: 9. The CDR3 consists of 14 residues. This CDR3 is CASSPQLTSGEQFF. CDR3 sequence (DNA): TGTGCCAGCAGCCCCCAGTTGACTAGCGGTGAGCAGTTCTTC.

The CDR3: CSARKSSNQPQHF. The DNA for the CDR3 is TGCAGTGCTAGGAAAAGTAGCAATCAGCCCCAGCATTTT. This chain connects TRBV20-1 to TRBJ1-5; D gene unclear. CDR1 and CDR2 from the germline V gene are DFQATT and SNEGSKA (reference sequence). Trimming took 3 bases from V and 0 from J, leaving 6 bases between them. The CDR3 is 13 amino acids.

In this sample, this clonotype turned up a few times. The chain is built from TRBV7-9 and TRBJ2-3, with a possible D match to TRBD1 (5 bases). This CDR3 is built from 14 residues. Germline assignment: CDR1 SEHNR and CDR2 FQNEAQ (reference sequence). V was pared by 5 bases and J by 11 bases, with 20 bases between. The DNA for the CDR3 is TGTGCCAGCAGCCAAGACCCCCCAGCAGGGTGGCAGTATTTT. Its translation is CASSQDPPAGWQYF.

This clonotype was observed many times. J is TRBJ1-5 and V is TRBV11-1; 8 bases line up with TRBD1. CDR3 size: 15 residues. In germline, CDR1 is SGHAT, CDR2 FQDESV (reference sequence). Trimming at V came to 5 bases and at J to 5 bases, leaving 8 bases not matched to a gene. The chain's CDR3 is CASSARTGLHQPQHF. The CDR3 nucleotides read TGTGCCAGCAGCGCCCGGACAGGGTTACATCAGCCCCAGCATTTT.

This chain uses TRBV24-1 with TRBJ2-1; 9 positions match TRBD2. V shed 3 bases and J 3 bases; nucleotides not matched to a gene: 2. Germline V lookup: CDR1 KGHDR, CDR2 SFDVKD. The CDR3 has 15 residues. CDR3: CATSDPSGIYNEQFF. Written as DNA, the CDR3 is TGTGCCACCAGTGATCCTAGCGGGATCTACAATGAGCAGTTCTTC.

This clonotype was counted ten times or more. The genes are TRBV12-3 or TRBV12-4 and TRBJ1-1, with TRBD1 matching over 9 bases. V lost 6 bases to trimming and J lost 3 bases; unmatched junction nucleotides: 5. The CDR3 sequence is 14 residues long. The CDR3 reads CASRSTGGHTEAFF. The DNA of the CDR3 is TGTGCCAGCAGGTCGACAGGGGGACACACTGAAGCTTTCTTT.